This TCR beta chain comes out of a study of control samples from healthy donors and cancer patients. The germline V gene encodes CDR1 SNHLY and CDR2 FYNNEI. The CDR3 extends over 15 amino acids. The V end was cut by 3 bases, the J end by 7 bases, with 15 bases between. TCRdb's copy holds only in-frame clones and misses some; the assay was immunoSEQ multiplex PCR. Of approximately 86,000 clones detected, roughly 84% appear once; the ten largest clones hold less than 2.5%. The sequence was collected from a woman aged 35 to 49 in good health. Sequencing used blood. V and J are TRBV2 and TRBJ1-4; a weak D match, TRBD1 (5 bases). In DNA form, the CDR3 reads TGTGCCAGCAGTGATCCGGGCAGGGCAGGTGAAAAACTGTTTTTT. This sequence encodes CASSDPGRAGEKLFF.